This T cell receptor beta chain was identified during a study of blood T cell repertoires in COVID-19. In the study overall: Sites in the United States, Italy and Spain provided acute and convalescent COVID-19 samples. PBMCs, B-cell-depleted T cells, or T cells were the source of the cDNA or gDNA that made up the material.

One Seattle source followed patients from active infection through their disease course. Methods used by the authors: Nucleated cell number was recorded as an estimate derived from reference gene primer amplification. TCRdb keeps only in-frame clones here, not all; method: immunoSEQ multiplex PCR. D and trimming were read from the DNA, whereas the V and J calls and clone size are those reported in that table. The data contain tens of thousands of clones, 70% to 80% of them seen just once; the ten biggest clones take up around 2%. The sample holds one count of this clone. This sequence originates from a man in his sixties or seventies with COVID-19, enrolled during active disease. Sequenced input: peripheral blood.

DNA of the CDR3: TGTGCCAGCTTACCGTACATTAGCAATCAGCCCCAGCATTTT. This sequence encodes CASLPYISNQPQHF. V usage is TRBV28 and J usage is TRBJ1-5; D is uncertain. Germline V gives CDR1 MDHEN, CDR2 SYDVKM. The CDR3 contains 14 residues. Deletions cut 8 bases from V and 0 bases from J, with 11 bases between.